The 11 T cell receptor beta chains reported below all come from one sample, sequenced in a study of CD8 T cells in ankylosing spondylitis. Each CDR3 protein gets one entry after TCRdb re-called the 5' RACE reads with MiXCR. The data hold 200,000 to 300,000 distinct CDR3 sequences, with roughly 8.2% observed a single time. Sequenced input: blood, either unsorted or a sorted T cell fraction (not recorded which). All receptors come from a female donor with ankylosing spondylitis or in good health (not recorded which).

On this clonotype itself: One base away lies a much larger clone, so this may be a sequencing read error. This chain uses TRBV6-2 or TRBV6-3 with TRBJ2-2, with 9 bases matching TRBD2. The CDR3 totals 13 residues. Trimming took 8 bases from V and 6 from J; bases not matched to a gene: 4. Germline lookup yields CDR1 MNHEY and CDR2 SVGEGT. CDR3 sequence (DNA): TGTGCCAGCGGCGAGCGGGAGGCCGGGGAGCTGTTTTTT. Translated: CASGEREAGELFF.

This clonotype was seen many times. The chain employs TRBV4-3 and TRBJ1-2; 9 nucleotides align to TRBD1. This CDR3 has 16 residues. The germline CDR1 and CDR2 sequences are LGHNA and YSLEER. V dropped 3 bases and J dropped 0; count of bases not matched to a gene: 5. For the CDR3, the DNA is TGCGCCAGCAGCCATCCCGGGACAGGGTCTAACTATGGCTACACCTTC. Protein sequence: CASSHPGTGSNYGYTF.

This chain uses TRBV18 with TRBJ1-1; perhaps TRBD1 as D (5 bases). The V and J ends lost 2 bases and 4 bases respectively, with 11 bases between them. The germline CDR1 and CDR2 sequences are KGHSH and LQKENI. The CDR3 loop spans 14 amino acids. The CDR3 coding sequence is TGTGCCAGCTCACCAGAGAAGGGACTCACTGAAGCTTTCTTT. Translating gives CASSPEKGLTEAFF.

This clonotype was counted at least ten times. J is TRBJ2-7 and V is TRBV20-1; D uncertain. The CDR3 spans 12 residues. Looked up from germline, CDR1 is DFQATT and CDR2 is SNEGSKA (reference sequence). V was shortened by 5 bases and J by 3 bases, with 11 bases between the two germline ends. DNA of the CDR3: TGCAGTGCTGGCTCCACGGGCTACGAGCAGTACTTC. Amino acid sequence: CSAGSTGYEQYF.

This clonotype came up many times. The V gene is TRBV5-1, the J gene TRBJ2-5; unclear D gene. Trimming pared 5 bases from V and 4 bases from J, leaving 6 bases between. The germline V gene encodes CDR1 SGHRS and CDR2 YFSETQ. CDR3 length equals 11 residues. The DNA of the CDR3 is TGCGCCAGCAGGGCCTCAGAGACCCAGTACTTC. Protein sequence: CASRASETQYF.

This clonotype was seen many times. The CDR3 loop reads CASSHRASGANVLTF. The CDR3 DNA is TGCGCCAGCAGCCACAGGGCCTCTGGGGCCAACGTCCTGACTTTC. V gene TRBV4-3 combines with J gene TRBJ2-6; TRBD1 is a possible D gene (5 bases). V was shortened by 3 bases and J by 0 bases, with 6 bases between the two germline ends. This CDR3 is 15 amino acids long. Germline lookup yields CDR1 LGHNA and CDR2 YSLEER.

This clonotype was seen ten or more times. This chain joins TRBV5-6 and TRBJ2-2; D gene uncertain. Between the trimmed V and J ends, which lost 0 bases and 4 bases, there was a span of 4 bases. The CDR3 is made up of 13 amino acids. Germline CDR1 is SGHDT and CDR2 is YYEEEE. The DNA of the CDR3 is TGTGCCAGCAGCTTGGCGATCACCGGGGAGCTGTTTTTT. Residues: CASSLAITGELFF.

This clonotype was seen at least ten times. The gene calls are TRBV5-6 and TRBJ2-3; D ambiguous. The CDR3 spans 13 residues. CDR1 SGHDT and CDR2 YYEEEE come from the germline V gene. V lost 0 bases and J 0 bases, leaving 2 bases between the germline ends. DNA of the CDR3: TGTGCCAGCAGCTTGGGTAGCACAGATACGCAGTATTTT. Translating it yields CASSLGSTDTQYF.

This clonotype was seen many times. This rearrangement joins TRBV27 to TRBJ2-7, with D perhaps TRBD2 (6 bases). V shed 2 bases and J shed 0 bases, with 14 bases lying between them. The V gene's germline CDR1 is MNHEY and CDR2 SMNVEV (reference sequence). This CDR3 is built from 16 residues. The chain's CDR3 is CASSLDGRRGSYEQYF. The CDR3 nucleotides read TGTGCCAGCAGTTTAGATGGCAGGAGGGGCTCCTACGAGCAGTACTTC.

The CDR3, as DNA: TGTGCCAGCAGCGCGACTAGTGGGAGGAATGAGCAGTTCTTC. It codes for CASSATSGRNEQFF. The gene calls are TRBV9 and TRBJ2-1; D possibly corresponds to TRBD2 (6 bases). V was trimmed by 3 bases and J by 7 bases, leaving 14 bases between them. Germline V lookup: CDR1 SGDLS, CDR2 YYNGEE. This CDR3 has 14 amino acids.

Notes on this clonotype: A read error may explain this, as a much larger clone is one base away. The chain has TRBV6-6 and TRBJ2-1; D uncertain. The V end lost 3 bases, the J end lost 4 bases, and 7 bases lay between the germline ends. In germline, CDR1 is MNHNY, CDR2 SVGAGI (reference sequence). CDR3 size: 13 residues. CDR3 protein: CASSYTRYNEQFF. As DNA, the CDR3 is TGTGCCAGCAGTTATACAAGGTACAATGAGCAGTTCTTC.